Presented here are 9 T cell receptor beta chains from one specimen sequenced in a study of CD8 T cells in Susac syndrome. With random hexamers, 0.5 to 1 ug RNA was reverse transcribed. TCRdb analysed the immunoSEQ multiplex PCR reads with MiXCR anew, one entry per CDR3 protein. The table records about 300,000 distinct CDR3 sequences, roughly 85% of them present only once. Source material: CD8+ T cells from PBMCs. These receptors all stem from a human donor with multiple sclerosis.

This chain connects TRBV20-1 to TRBJ2-5; TRBD1 aligns across 7 bases. Germline V gene lookup returns CDR1 DFQATT and CDR2 SNEGSKA (reference sequence). The CDR3 has 19 residues. The J segment lost 6 bases and the V segment lost 1 base, leaving 23 bases of the junction unmatched. The CDR3 sequence: CSARVRGQGGPNRGKTQYF. The CDR3 DNA follows: TGCAGTGCTAGAGTACGGGGCCAAGGGGGCCCCAACCGAGGGAAGACCCAGTACTTC.

This chain uses TRBV27 with TRBJ1-5; 8 positions match TRBD1. There are 14 residues in the CDR3. V shed 6 bases and J 1 base; nucleotides not matched to a gene: 2. Germline V gene data show CDR1 as MNHEY and CDR2 as SMNVEV (reference sequence). The CDR3 nucleotides are TGTGCCAGCAGGGCAGGGGGCAGCAATCAGCCCCAGCATTTT. This encodes CASRAGGSNQPQHF.

This clonotype is a singleton in its sample. V and J are TRBV7-8 and TRBJ2-3; 10 bases fit TRBD2. CDR1 SGHVS and CDR2 FQNEAQ come from the germline V gene. Unmatched junction bases numbered 5, after V lost 3 bases and J lost 5 bases. This CDR3 has 15 amino acids. The CDR3 bases are TGTGCCAGCAGCTTGCTAGCGGGAGATATAGATACGCAGTATTTT. Translated, it gives CASSLLAGDIDTQYF.

The rearrangement joins TRBV28 to TRBJ2-3, with D perhaps TRBD2 (5 bases). Per the germline V gene, CDR1 is MDHEN and CDR2 is SYDVKM. The CDR3 loop spans 13 amino acids. V was shortened by 4 bases and J by 3 bases, with 8 bases between the two germline ends. CDR3 region: CASSYGETDTQYF. In DNA, the CDR3 is TGTGCCAGCAGTTACGGGGAAACAGATACGCAGTATTTT.

The chain recombines TRBV27 with TRBJ2-1, with TRBD2 identical over 8 bases. This CDR3 has 14 residues. Germline assignment: CDR1 MNHEY and CDR2 SMNVEV (reference sequence). The V segment lost 3 bases and the J segment 3 bases; nucleotides outside the gene matches: 1. CDR3 in DNA: TGTGCCAGCAGTTTTAGCGGGGACTACAATGAGCAGTTCTTC. It encodes CASSFSGDYNEQFF.

This sequence joins TRBV20-1 and TRBJ1-2; TRBD1 might be the D (6 bases). CDR3 length: 12 amino acids. CDR1 is DFQATT and CDR2 is SNEGSKA in the germline V gene (reference sequence). With 3 bases removed from V and 8 bases from J, the gap between germline ends came to 13 bases. The CDR3 reads CSASLGAGGYTF. Here the CDR3 DNA reads TGCAGTGCTAGTCTGGGGGCTGGAGGCTACACCTTC.

V and J are TRBV28 and TRBJ2-7; D is possibly TRBD1 (6 bases). CDR1 and CDR2 from the germline V gene are MDHEN and SYDVKM. V lost 3 bases and J lost 1, with 19 bases in between. CDR3 length: 17 residues. The CDR3 here is CASSFSPTGYPSYEQYF. The CDR3, as DNA: TGTGCCAGCAGTTTTTCTCCCACAGGGTACCCATCCTACGAGCAGTACTTC.

The chain employs TRBV9 and TRBJ2-1, with D maybe TRBD2 (5 bases). V was pared by 4 bases and J by 14 bases, with 19 bases between. Germline V gene data show CDR1 as SGDLS and CDR2 as YYNGEE. There are 13 residues in the CDR3. CDR3 amino acids: CASSYSGDRVEFF. In DNA, the CDR3 is TGTGCCAGCAGCTACTCCGGGGATCGGGTAGAGTTCTTC.

This sequence joins TRBV27 and TRBJ2-1; 7 bases map to TRBD2. Unmatched junction bases numbered 11, after V lost 6 bases and J lost 12 bases. CDR3 length: 13 amino acids. Germline CDR1 is MNHEY and CDR2 is SMNVEV (reference sequence). CDR3 region: CASSWGSGAGQFF. The CDR3 bases are TGTGCCAGCAGCTGGGGAAGCGGGGCCGGGCAGTTCTTC.